One TCR beta chain is described in this entry. This specimen comes from a study of blood T cell repertoires in COVID-19. Study as a whole: COVID-19 samples, acute and convalescent, were from the United States, Italy and Spain. PBMCs, B-cell-depleted T cells, or T cells were the source of the cDNA or gDNA that made up the material.

Unmatched junction bases numbered 9, after V lost 1 base and J lost 5 bases. Germline values: CDR1 SGHTA, CDR2 FQGNSA. The CDR3 loop spans 16 amino acids. Original handling: Reference gene primer amplification yielded estimated nucleated cell counts. The protocol was immunoSEQ multiplex PCR, while the TCRdb copy is restricted to in-frame clones and leaves out a portion. V, J and clone size are taken as reported in that table, and D and trimming were inferred from the DNA itself. The sample holds about 160,000 clones, 65% to 85% seen once. The V gene is TRBV7-2, the J gene TRBJ2-7; 9 bases line up with TRBD1. This TCR was sampled from a woman older than 75 with active or convalescent COVID-19. The sequencing sample was made of peripheral blood. In DNA form, the CDR3 reads TGTGCCAGCAGCTTAGACCCCCGGGACAGGGCCCACGAGCAGTACTTC. It yields the protein CASSLDPRDRAHEQYF. Drawing the rest from reference TRBV7-2 and TRBJ2-7, the complete variable domain is GAGVSQSPSNKVTEKGKDVELRCDPISGHTALYWYRQSLGQGLEFLIYFQGNSAPDKSGLPSDRFSAERTGGSVSTLTIQRTQQEDSAVYLCASSLDPRDRAHEQYFGPGTRLTVT.